The next 17 T cell receptor beta chains were all read from a single sample in a study of shared clonotypes between healthy human individuals. The table came from immunoSEQ multiplex PCR; TCRdb's copy has only in-frame clones and leaves some out. The repertoire has some 1 million clones, around 74% of them found once; the top ten carry approximately 1.3%. Sequenced input: memory CD4+ T cells sorted from blood. The subset: CD45RA-negative fraction. These receptor sequences come from a man younger than 30 in good health.

This chain connects TRBV5-1 to TRBJ2-3, with D tentatively TRBD1 or TRBD2 (5 bases each). V dropped 1 base and J dropped 6 bases, with 12 bases sitting between them. This CDR3 is 14 amino acids long. CDR1 is SGHRS, CDR2 YFSETQ, per germline. CDR3 region: CASSLPGPGDTQYF. The CDR3 DNA reads as TGCGCCAGCAGCTTGCCGGGACCAGGGGATACGCAGTATTTT.

The genes are TRBV2 and TRBJ2-7; 9 bases fit TRBD1. This CDR3 has 14 amino acids. Germline CDR1 is SNHLY and CDR2 is FYNNEI. The V gene end was trimmed by 3 bases and the J gene end by 2 bases; junction bases not matched to a gene: 2. The CDR3 sequence: CASSEDRGPYEQYF. The CDR3 coding sequence is TGTGCCAGCAGTGAGGACAGGGGTCCCTACGAGCAGTACTTC.

Only a few counts were recorded for this clone. The chain uses TRBV6-1 and TRBJ2-2; TRBD1 is a possible D gene (6 bases). Between the trimmed V and J ends, which lost 10 bases and 6 bases, there was a span of 18 bases. This CDR3 comprises 14 residues. From germline, CDR1 is MNHNS and CDR2 SASEGT. The CDR3 reads CATKVTGTAGELFF. The CDR3 DNA is TGTGCCACCAAAGTCACAGGGACGGCCGGGGAGCTGTTTTTT.

V usage is TRBV19 and J usage is TRBJ2-6, with 7 bases matching TRBD1. Per germline, CDR1 LNHDA and CDR2 SQIVND (reference sequence). Trimming took 4 bases from V and 4 from J; bases not matched to a gene: 4. There are 15 residues in the CDR3. CDR3 nucleotide sequence: TGTGCCAGTAGTAACAGGGGCCAAGGGGCCAACGTCCTGACTTTC. Its translation is CASSNRGQGANVLTF.

Concerning this clone itself: The sample carries other DNA sequences with the same CDR3. In nucleotides, the CDR3 is TGTGCCAGCTCCCCGGGGTCGGACTATGGCTACACCTTC. Translating gives CASSPGSDYGYTF. The V and J genes are TRBV18 and TRBJ1-2; D is uncertain. This CDR3 contains 13 residues. V lost 6 bases and J lost 3, with 11 bases in between. Germline V lookup: CDR1 KGHSH, CDR2 LQKENI.

This clone was seen only a few times. The same CDR3 can be traced to other DNA sequences in this sample. This sequence joins TRBV7-3 and TRBJ1-1; TRBD1 matches 9 bases. V lost 5 bases, J lost 7 bases, and 5 bases stayed unmatched. CDR3 length: 13 amino acids. Germline CDR1 and CDR2: SGHTA and FQGTGA. The CDR3 reads CASSLRQGGEAFF. CDR3 DNA: TGTGCCAGCAGCCTAAGACAGGGGGGTGAAGCTTTCTTT.

V usage is TRBV28 and J usage is TRBJ2-7, with D perhaps assigned TRBD1 or TRBD2 (5 bases each). Germline V gene lookup returns CDR1 MDHEN and CDR2 SYDVKM. The CDR3 loop spans 15 amino acids. Between the trimmed V and J ends, which lost 5 bases and 0 bases, there was a span of 14 bases. The DNA for the CDR3 is TGTGCCAGCAGTCCGGGACCGCCTTACTCCTACGAGCAGTACTTC. Translated, it gives CASSPGPPYSYEQYF.

This clone was picked up one time. The V gene is TRBV30, the J gene TRBJ2-3; D not certain. Deletions cut 2 bases from V and 6 bases from J, with 6 bases between. The CDR3 contains 11 residues. Germline V gives CDR1 GTSNPN, CDR2 SVGIG (reference sequence). The CDR3 nucleotides are TGTGCCTGGAGTCCTAGTGATACGCAGTATTTT. Residues: CAWSPSDTQYF.

CDR3: CASSQGSGRANAGELFF. Here the CDR3 DNA reads TGCGCCAGCAGCCAAGGTAGCGGGAGGGCCAATGCCGGGGAGCTGTTTTTT. The chain links TRBV4-3 to TRBJ2-2; 11 nucleotides line up with TRBD2. CDR3 length equals 17 residues. The junction had 7 bases not matched to a gene; V was cut back by 1 base and J by 6 bases. Germline V gene data show CDR1 as LGHNA and CDR2 as YSLEER.

The V and J genes are TRBV9 and TRBJ1-3, with D possibly being TRBD1 (5 bases). The CDR3 covers 14 residues. Trimming pared 0 bases from V and 5 bases from J, leaving 9 bases between. CDR1 is SGDLS and CDR2 is YYNGEE in the germline V gene. CDR3 nucleotides: TGTGCCAGCAGCGTAGGAGGGGATAGAAACACCATATATTTT. Its protein product is CASSVGGDRNTIYF. Complete variable domain (other parts from reference TRBV9 and TRBJ1-3): DSGVTQTPKHLITATGQRVTLRCSPRSGDLSVYWYQQSLDQGLQFLIQYYNGEERAKGNILERFSAQQFPDLHSELNLSSLELGDSALYFCASSVGGDRNTIYFGEGSWLTVV.

The V and J genes are TRBV5-4 and TRBJ2-1; 7 nucleotides line up with TRBD2. V was clipped by 4 bases and J by 0 bases; unmatched bases: 7. CDR1 and CDR2 from the germline V gene are SGHNT and YYREEE (reference sequence). The CDR3 sequence is 16 residues long. The chain's CDR3 is CASSPTSPSSYNEQFF. The CDR3 DNA is TGTGCCAGCAGCCCGACTAGCCCGAGCTCCTACAATGAGCAGTTCTTC. The full variable domain, completed using reference TRBV5-4 and TRBJ2-1, is ETGVTQSPTHLIKTRGQQVTLRCSSQSGHNTVSWYQQALGQGPQFIFQYYREEENGRGNFPPRFSGLQFPNYSSELNVNALELDDSALYLCASSPTSPSSYNEQFFGPGTRLTVL.

As for this clone: The same CDR3 also results from other DNA sequences found in this sample. The V and J genes are TRBV7-2 and TRBJ1-3, with D uncertain. The CDR3 has 14 amino acids. CDR1 and CDR2 from the germline V gene are SGHTA and FQGNSA. Trimming removed 4 bases from V and 4 bases from J, with 11 bases in between. CDR3 bases: TGTGCCAGCAGCTCGACTCTCTCCGGAAACACCATATATTTT. This codes for CASSSTLSGNTIYF.

For the CDR3, the DNA is TGTGCCAGCACCTCACCCAGGCACGGACAAGAGACCCAGTACTTC. The encoded protein is CASTSPRHGQETQYF. This sequence joins TRBV7-2 and TRBJ2-5; D unclear. CDR3 size: 15 residues. Trimming shortened V by 7 bases and J by 2 bases, and 17 bases separated the two germline ends. Germline CDR1 and CDR2: SGHTA and FQGNSA.

In its sample, this clone was seen a few times. The gene calls are TRBV6-6 and TRBJ2-7; D might be TRBD2 (6 bases). Germline CDR1 is MNHNY and CDR2 is SVGAGI (reference sequence). This CDR3 region has 14 residues. V lost 4 bases and J 0 bases, leaving 10 bases between the germline ends. Here the CDR3 DNA reads TGTGCCAGCAGTTCCCAGCGGGTCTCCTACGAGCAGTACTTC. It is translated as CASSSQRVSYEQYF.

The sample holds a few counts of this clone. This CDR3 is also generated by other DNA sequences in the sample. This sequence joins TRBV7-2 and TRBJ1-5, with D maybe TRBD1 (6 bases). Trimming shortened V by 1 base and J by 4 bases, and 8 bases separated the two germline ends. The CDR3 sequence is 14 residues long. Germline V gene sequence: CDR1 SGHTA, CDR2 FQGNSA. CDR3 loop: CASSLVQGNQPQHF. The CDR3 DNA follows: TGTGCCAGCAGCTTAGTCCAGGGGAATCAGCCCCAGCATTTT.

This chain connects TRBV19 to TRBJ2-2; a weak D match, TRBD2 (6 bases). Germline CDR1 LNHDA, CDR2 SQIVND (reference sequence). The V end lost 1 base, the J end lost 2 bases, and 8 bases lay between the germline ends. This CDR3 is built from 15 residues. CDR3 residues: CASSIGEVNTGELFF. DNA for the CDR3: TGTGCCAGTAGTATAGGGGAGGTAAACACCGGGGAGCTGTTTTTT.

This CDR3 is CASSQVGSSYNSPLHF. In nucleotides, the CDR3 is TGTGCCAGCAGCCAAGTCGGGAGCTCCTATAATTCACCCCTCCACTTT. The rearrangement uses TRBV7-2 and TRBJ1-6; D uncertain. The CDR3 spans 16 residues. Trimming stripped 5 bases from V and 0 bases from J, with 11 bases between. The V gene's germline CDR1 is SGHTA and CDR2 FQGNSA. Full variable domain (outside the CDR3, taken from reference TRBV7-2 and TRBJ1-6): GAGVSQSPSNKVTEKGKDVELRCDPISGHTALYWYRQSLGQGLEFLIYFQGNSAPDKSGLPSDRFSAERTGGSVSTLTIQRTQQEDSAVYLCASSQVGSSYNSPLHFGNGTRLTVT.